This entry lists 22 T cell receptor beta chains sequenced from one sample in a study of blood T cell repertoires in COVID-19. Clones were read by immunoSEQ multiplex PCR, and TCRdb kept only the in-frame ones, dropping some. The sample has some 300,000 clones, around nine tenths seen once. Input material: PBMCs or T cells enriched from blood (not recorded which). The source of these receptors is a woman aged 60 to 75 in a cohort exposed to, infected with or recovered from COVID-19 (not recorded which).

CDR3 coding DNA: TGTGCCAGCTCACCCGGGAGGGGTCCAACTAATGAAAAACTGTTTTTT. It encodes CASSPGRGPTNEKLFF. The chain links TRBV18 to TRBJ1-4; the D gene is possibly TRBD1 (5 bases). The germline V gene encodes CDR1 KGHSH and CDR2 LQKENI. CDR3 length: 16 residues. V lost 3 bases and J lost 0, with 11 bases in between.

V and J are TRBV2 and TRBJ2-7, with no clear D. The CDR3 sequence is 13 residues long. Germline CDR1 reads SNHLY; CDR2 reads FYNNEI. V shed 7 bases and J shed 0 bases, with 10 bases lying between them. Here the CDR3 DNA reads TGTGCCAGCAAGAAAGACTCCTCCTACGAGCAGTACTTC. Translating gives CASKKDSSYEQYF.

Here the CDR3 DNA reads TGTGCCACCAGCCGACAGGTGGGGAACACTGAAGCTTTCTTT. Translating gives CATSRQVGNTEAFF. The V and J genes are TRBV15 and TRBJ1-1, with D possibly matching TRBD1 (6 bases). Per germline, CDR1 LNHNV and CDR2 YYDKDF (reference sequence). Trimming took off 5 bases at V and 1 base at J, with 11 bases between the two ends. This CDR3 spans 14 amino acids.

The V gene is TRBV27, the J gene TRBJ2-7, with D perhaps TRBD1 (6 bases). Trimming removed 3 bases at V and 3 bases at J, with 12 bases between. CDR1 MNHEY and CDR2 SMNVEV come from the germline V gene (reference sequence). The CDR3 length is 14 residues. The CDR3: CASSLAGEYYEQYF. The CDR3, as DNA: TGTGCCAGCAGTTTGGCAGGGGAATACTACGAGCAGTACTTC.

The V and J genes are TRBV28 and TRBJ2-7; 7 positions agree with TRBD1. The J segment lost 9 bases and the V segment lost 7 bases, leaving 9 bases of the junction unmatched. CDR1 MDHEN and CDR2 SYDVKM come from the germline V gene. There are 12 residues in the CDR3. CDR3 DNA: TGTGCCAGCAACGGACAGGCCGACGGGCAGTACTTC. This translates into CASNGQADGQYF. Full variable domain (remainder filled in from reference TRBV28 and TRBJ2-7): DVKVTQSSRYLVKRTGEKVFLECVQDMDHENMFWYRQDPGLGLRLIYFSYDVKMKEKGDIPEGYSVSREKKERFSLILESASTNQTSMYLCASNGQADGQYFGPGTRLTVT.

There are a few counts of this clone. The rearrangement links TRBV5-1 to TRBJ1-2; the match to TRBD1 covers 8 bases. The CDR3 is 14 amino acids. The germline gives CDR1 SGHRS, CDR2 YFSETQ. V gave up 4 bases and J gave up 7 bases; unmatched junction bases: 9. CDR3 bases: TGCGCCAGCAGCGCCTCCGGGACAGGTCCTGGCTACACCTTC. It codes for CASSASGTGPGYTF.

This chain connects TRBV2 to TRBJ2-6; 14 bases fit TRBD2. V lost 6 bases, J lost 0 bases, and 7 bases stayed unmatched. The CDR3 sequence is 19 residues long. Germline V gives CDR1 SNHLY, CDR2 FYNNEI. This CDR3 reads CASSAPGLAGGSGANVLTF. The DNA of the CDR3 is TGTGCCAGCAGCGCCCCTGGACTAGCGGGGGGCTCTGGGGCCAACGTCCTGACTTTC. The whole variable domain, remainder taken from reference TRBV2 and TRBJ2-6, is EPEVTQTPSHQVTQMGQEVILRCVPISNHLYFYWYRQILGQKVEFLVSFYNNEISEKSEIFDDQFSVERPDGSNFTLKIRSTKLEDSAMYFCASSAPGLAGGSGANVLTFGAGSRLTVL.

With regard to this clone: One end of the junction is discordant with germline, which a read error may explain. The chain has TRBV3-1 (or the pseudogene TRBV3-2) and TRBJ1-5, with a tentative D call TRBD1 (5 bases). Germline assignment: CDR1 LGHDT and CDR2 YNNKEL (reference sequence). The CDR3 sequence is 12 residues long. The CDR3 sequence is CASSPQGEPPHF. The CDR3 coding sequence is TGTGCCAGCAGCCCCCAGGGTGAACCCCCGCATTTT.

The chain uses TRBV7-3 and TRBJ1-3; D perhaps matches TRBD1 (5 bases). Trimming removed 5 bases at V and 0 bases at J, with 8 bases between. Germline CDR1 and CDR2: SGHTA and FQGTGA. CDR3 length: 14 residues. CDR3 nucleotides: TGTGCCAGCAGCCCCGACAGCTCTGGAAACACCATATATTTT. This gives the protein CASSPDSSGNTIYF.

This chain links TRBV4-1 with TRBJ1-5; possibly TRBD1 for D (6 bases). V lost 1 base, J lost 0 bases, and 13 bases lay in between. The CDR3 is 17 amino acids. Germline assignment: CDR1 MGHRA and CDR2 YSYEKL. CDR3 sequence reads: CASSQVLGAFSNQPQHF. CDR3 nucleotides: TGCGCCAGCAGCCAAGTCCTGGGGGCGTTTAGCAATCAGCCCCAGCATTTT.

A single count supports this clone. This chain uses TRBV7-9 with TRBJ2-7; 8 bases agree with TRBD2. In germline, CDR1 is SEHNR, CDR2 FQNEAQ (reference sequence). J lost 7 bases, V lost 1 base, and 12 bases had no gene match. CDR3 length: 16 amino acids. CDR3 DNA sequence: TGTGCCAGCAGCTTAGTGATAGGAGCGGGAGCGGGGGAGCAGTACTTC. Amino acid sequence: CASSLVIGAGAGEQYF.

V is TRBV5-8 and J is TRBJ1-5; 7 positions match TRBD1. The CDR3 runs 13 residues. V dropped 1 base and J dropped 11; count of bases not matched to a gene: 6. Germline loops: CDR1 SGHTS, CDR2 YDEGEE. Written as DNA, the CDR3 is TGTGCCAGCAGCTTGAGCCCCAGGGGGACCCAGCATTTT. Translation gives CASSLSPRGTQHF. Looking up the rest from reference TRBV5-8 and TRBJ1-5 gives the full variable domain: EAGVTQSPTHLIKTRGQQATLRCSPISGHTSVYWYQQALGLGLQFLLWYDEGEERNRGNFPPRFSGRQFPNYSSELNVNALELEDSALYLCASSLSPRGTQHFGDGTRLSIL.

The chain has TRBV6-5 and TRBJ1-1, with TRBD1 matching 10 bases. The CDR3 contains 14 residues. The J segment lost 11 bases and the V segment lost 5 bases, leaving 11 bases of the junction unmatched. In germline, CDR1 is MNHEY, CDR2 SVGAGI. DNA for the CDR3: TGTGCCAGCAGTCCACCGGGACAGGGGAGGCAGGCTTTCTTT. Translation gives CASSPPGQGRQAFF.

V and J are TRBV4-2 and TRBJ2-5, with D perhaps TRBD2 (6 bases). The CDR3 is 16 amino acids. Germline CDR1 is LGHNA and CDR2 is YNFKEQ. V lost 1 base to trimming and J lost 5 bases, with 17 bases between them. As DNA, the CDR3 is TGTGCCAGCAGCCAAGTAGGGACTGAAGGGCCGGAGACCCAGTACTTC. It codes for CASSQVGTEGPETQYF.

The V gene is TRBV10-2, the J gene TRBJ2-1; 7 nucleotides align to TRBD2. Trimming removed 2 bases from V and 1 base from J; junction bases left unmatched: 11. The CDR3 runs to 18 residues. Germline CDR1 WSHSY, CDR2 SAAADI. The CDR3 sequence is CASSERASGYNSYNEQFF. The CDR3 coding sequence is TGCGCCAGCAGTGAGCGTGCTAGCGGTTATAATTCCTACAATGAGCAGTTCTTC.

The chain links TRBV5-1 to TRBJ1-2; TRBD1 might be the D (5 bases). This CDR3 contains 13 residues. CDR1 is SGHRS and CDR2 is YFSETQ in the germline V gene. Trimming pared 3 bases from V and 3 bases from J, leaving 9 bases between. DNA for the CDR3: TGCGCCAGCAGCTACGACAGTGACTATGGCTACACCTTC. Encoded protein: CASSYDSDYGYTF.

Concerning this clone: This CDR3 is also generated by other DNA sequences in the sample. The V call is TRBV9, the J call TRBJ1-5, with D perhaps matching TRBD1 (5 bases). CDR1 is SGDLS and CDR2 is YYNGEE in the germline V gene. This CDR3 is built from 15 residues. The germline V and J ends were trimmed by 0 bases and 4 bases, with 11 bases remaining between them. The CDR3 sequence is CASSVGSGGNQPQHF. CDR3 DNA sequence: TGTGCCAGCAGCGTAGGTTCCGGGGGAAATCAGCCCCAGCATTTT.

V gene TRBV25-1 combines with J gene TRBJ2-3; TRBD2 agrees at 11 bases. Trimming at V came to 5 bases and at J to 0 bases, leaving 7 bases not matched to a gene. Per germline, CDR1 MGHDK and CDR2 SYGVNS. CDR3 size: 17 residues. The CDR3 is CASSPRTSGPSTDTQYF. The DNA of the CDR3 is TGTGCCAGCAGTCCCCGGACTAGCGGGCCAAGCACAGATACGCAGTATTTT.

J is TRBJ2-1 and V is TRBV19; 9 positions match TRBD2. From germline, CDR1 is LNHDA and CDR2 SQIVND (reference sequence). V trimming: 5 bases; J trimming: 1 base; junction bases outside the gene matches: 3. CDR3 length equals 15 residues. The CDR3, as DNA: TGTGCCAGTAGTGGTAGCGGGAGTTCCTACAATGAGCAGTTCTTC. This codes for CASSGSGSSYNEQFF.

V gene TRBV13 combines with J gene TRBJ1-4; D is possibly TRBD1 (6 bases). This CDR3 is built from 15 residues. Germline CDR1 and CDR2: PRHDT and FYEKMQ (reference sequence). Trimming stripped 3 bases from V and 5 bases from J, with 13 bases between. The CDR3 spells CASSLGGTLNEKLFF. In nucleotides, the CDR3 is TGTGCCAGCAGCTTGGGTGGGACACTCAATGAAAAACTGTTTTTT.

A remark on this clone: The same CDR3 is also encoded by other DNA sequences in this sample. The V call is TRBV30, the J call TRBJ1-1; a weak D match, TRBD1 (5 bases). Per the germline V gene, CDR1 is GTSNPN and CDR2 is SVGIG (reference sequence). V lost 4 bases and J 5 bases, leaving 14 bases between the germline ends. This CDR3 region has 13 residues. CDR3: CAWTRTGGTEAFF. In nucleotides, the CDR3 is TGTGCCTGGACCCGGACCGGGGGGACTGAAGCTTTCTTT.

This clone has a single count. The chain has TRBV4-1 and TRBJ2-7; no definite D call. V lost 3 bases and J 0 bases, leaving 6 bases between the germline ends. From germline, CDR1 is MGHRA and CDR2 YSYEKL. The CDR3 has 13 amino acids. The DNA of the CDR3 is TGCGCCAGCAGCCATCTCCCCTCCTACGAGCAGTACTTC. Protein product: CASSHLPSYEQYF.